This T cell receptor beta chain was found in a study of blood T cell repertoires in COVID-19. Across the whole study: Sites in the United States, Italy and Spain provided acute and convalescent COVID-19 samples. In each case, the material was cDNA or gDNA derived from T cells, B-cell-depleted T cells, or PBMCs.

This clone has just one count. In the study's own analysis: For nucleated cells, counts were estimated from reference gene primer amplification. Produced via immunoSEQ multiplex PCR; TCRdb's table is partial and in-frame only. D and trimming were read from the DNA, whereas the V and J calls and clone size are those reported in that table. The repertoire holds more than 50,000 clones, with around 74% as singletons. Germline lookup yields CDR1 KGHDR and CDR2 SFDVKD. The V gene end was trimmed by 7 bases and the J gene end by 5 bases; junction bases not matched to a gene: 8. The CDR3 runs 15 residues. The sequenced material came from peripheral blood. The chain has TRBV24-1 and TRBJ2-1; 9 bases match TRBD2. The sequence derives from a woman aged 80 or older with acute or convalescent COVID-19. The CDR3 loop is CATRGGLAGNNEQFF. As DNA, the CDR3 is TGTGCCACCAGGGGAGGTCTAGCGGGAAACAATGAGCAGTTCTTC.